This T cell receptor beta chain emerged from a study of blood T cell repertoires in COVID-19. Overall study: Collection of acute and convalescent COVID-19 samples took place in the United States, Italy and Spain.

From germline, CDR1 is GTSNPN and CDR2 SVGIG (reference sequence). The CDR3 contains 14 residues. Trimming stripped 5 bases from V and 7 bases from J, with 15 bases between. In the original workflow: For nucleated cells, counts were estimated from reference gene primer amplification. Clones were sequenced by immunoSEQ multiplex PCR, and TCRdb holds only the in-frame ones, with some missing. D and trimming were read from the DNA, whereas the V and J calls and clone size are those reported in that table. The sample comprises about 73,000 clones, roughly 87% of which are singletons, and approximately 8.9% rests with the top ten.

The chain has TRBV30 and TRBJ1-6; perhaps TRBD1 as D (5 bases). The TCR sequence derives from an elderly man with acute or convalescent COVID-19. The source material was peripheral blood. The CDR3 bases are TGTGCCTGGGCAAGGAGGGGAGGAAATTCACCCCTCCACTTT. It codes for CAWARRGGNSPLHF.